The clone carrying this T cell receptor (beta chain) occurred many times. Follow-up blood was drawn about 14 weeks, roughly three months, after antiretroviral therapy began. No cell fractionation was done, so the repertoire covers all unsorted peripheral blood T cells. This entry is derived from a study of HIV-infected patients and healthy controls. Across the study: Early therapy brought no consistent CD8 count shift, though the CD4:CD8 ratio rose a little.

Reverse transcription used around 500 ng RNA and constant-region primers for alpha and beta. Alpha and beta chain libraries were made separately by chain-specific third strand synthesis with multiplexing indices. A 5' RACE adapter with a random hexamer and the SP2 primer site was joined to cDNA. A 12-nucleotide barcode per molecule came from two concatenated random hexamers added pre-amplification. TCRdb reprocessed the 5' RACE reads via MiXCR and lists one record per CDR3 protein. The sample lists about 6,600 distinct CDR3 sequences; around 9% were seen once. Germline CDR1 reads SQVTM; CDR2 reads ANQGSEA. V lost 0 bases and J lost 5; bases outside the gene matches: 9. CDR3 length equals 16 residues.

The TCR comes from an adult with HIV infection. Sequenced material: blood, taken during antiretroviral therapy. The gene calls are TRBV29-1 and TRBJ2-5, with TRBD2 identical over 10 bases. CDR3 residues: CSVEDLAGGPLETQYF. In DNA form, the CDR3 reads TGCAGCGTTGAAGATTTAGCGGGAGGACCTCTGGAGACCCAGTACTTC.